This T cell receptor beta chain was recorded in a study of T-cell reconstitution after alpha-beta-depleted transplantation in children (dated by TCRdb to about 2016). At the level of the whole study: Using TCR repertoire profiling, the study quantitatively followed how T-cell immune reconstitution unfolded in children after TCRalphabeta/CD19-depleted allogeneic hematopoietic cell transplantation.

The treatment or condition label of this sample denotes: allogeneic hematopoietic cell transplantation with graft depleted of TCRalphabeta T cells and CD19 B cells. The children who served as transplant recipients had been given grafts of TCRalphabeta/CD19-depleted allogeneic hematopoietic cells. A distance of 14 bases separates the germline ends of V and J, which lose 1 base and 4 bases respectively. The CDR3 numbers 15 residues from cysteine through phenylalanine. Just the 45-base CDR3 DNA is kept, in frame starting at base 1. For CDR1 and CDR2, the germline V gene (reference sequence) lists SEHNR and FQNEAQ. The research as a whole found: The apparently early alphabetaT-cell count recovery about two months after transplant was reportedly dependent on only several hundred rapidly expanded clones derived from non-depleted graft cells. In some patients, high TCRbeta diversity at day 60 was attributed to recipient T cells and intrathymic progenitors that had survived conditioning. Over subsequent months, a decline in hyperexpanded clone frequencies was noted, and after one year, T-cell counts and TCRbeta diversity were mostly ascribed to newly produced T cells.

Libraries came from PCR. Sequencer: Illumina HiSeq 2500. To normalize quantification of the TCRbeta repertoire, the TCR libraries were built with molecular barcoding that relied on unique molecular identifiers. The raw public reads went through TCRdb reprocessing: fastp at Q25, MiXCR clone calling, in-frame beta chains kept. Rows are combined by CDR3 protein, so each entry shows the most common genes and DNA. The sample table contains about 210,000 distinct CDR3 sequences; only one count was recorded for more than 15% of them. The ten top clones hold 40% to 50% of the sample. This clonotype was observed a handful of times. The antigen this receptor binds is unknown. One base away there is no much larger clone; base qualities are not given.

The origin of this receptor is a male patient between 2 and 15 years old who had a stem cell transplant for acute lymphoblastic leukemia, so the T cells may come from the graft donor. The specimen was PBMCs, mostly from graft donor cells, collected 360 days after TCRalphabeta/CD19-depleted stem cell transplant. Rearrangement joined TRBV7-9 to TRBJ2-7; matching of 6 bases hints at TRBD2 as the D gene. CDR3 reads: CASSLGGAEPYEQYF. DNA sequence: TGTGCCAGCAGCTTAGGCGGGGCAGAACCTTACGAGCAGTACTTC. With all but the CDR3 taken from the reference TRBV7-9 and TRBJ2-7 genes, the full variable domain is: DTGVSQNPRHKITKRGQNVTFRCDPISEHNRLYWYRQTLGQGPEFLTYFQNEAQLEKSRLLSDRFSAERPKGSFSTLEIQRTEQGDSAMYLCASSLGGAEPYEQYFGPGTRLTVT.